A selection of T cell receptor beta chains follows, all from one sample in a study of cytomegalovirus exposure and HLA in healthy donors. TCRdb keeps only in-frame clones here, not all; method: immunoSEQ multiplex PCR. Here the sample table reports 95,000 to 110,000 clones. Material: PBMCs. The receptors originated from a man between 40 and 49 years old in good health and CMV-seronegative. CDR3s include the opening cysteine and the closing phenylalanine or tryptophan. The D gene is left open where the match is weak.

TRBV10-3	-	TRBJ2-7	TGTGCCATCAGTGATTCGTACGAGCAGTACTTC	CAISDSYEQYF
TRBV19	-	TRBJ2-7	TGTGCCAGTAGTATTAACAGGGTTGGTGAGCAGTACTTC	CASSINRVGEQYF
TRBV18	TRBD1	TRBJ1-4	TGTGCCAGCTCACCCAACTCTGCAGGGGGCACTAATGAAAAACTGTTTTTT	CASSPNSAGGTNEKLFF
TRBV19	-	TRBJ1-1	TGTGCCAGTATCCAGGAGGGTATGAGGACCCCTGAAGCTTTCTTT	CASIQEGMRTPEAFF
TRBV6-4	-	TRBJ2-2	TGTGCCAGCAGAGGGACTTCGAACACCGGGGAGCTGTTTTTT	CASRGTSNTGELFF
TRBV29-1	TRBD2	TRBJ2-1	TGCAGCGTCGAGGGGCAACTAGCGGGAGGGCCGAATGAGCAGTTCTTC	CSVEGQLAGGPNEQFF
TRBV6-6	-	TRBJ1-4	TGTGCCAGCAGTTACTCGAAAGGGGCTAATGAAAAACTGTTTTTT	CASSYSKGANEKLFF
TRBV10-3	-	TRBJ2-1	TGTGCCATCAGTTCTCCGGCGGGTGTGAACAATGAGCAGTTCTTC	CAISSPAGVNNEQFF
TRBV18	-	TRBJ1-5	TGTGCCAGCTCACCGACAGGAGGAAAGCCCCAGCATTTT	CASSPTGGKPQHF
TRBV4-1	-	TRBJ2-7	TGCGCCAGCAGCCGACAAGTAGACAGACCCTACGAGCAGTACTTC	CASSRQVDRPYEQYF
TRBV5-1	TRBD2	TRBJ2-1	TGCGCCAGCCAACTAGCGGAGTCCTACAATGAGCAGTTCTTC	CASQLAESYNEQFF
TRBV7-2	-	TRBJ2-6	TGTGCCAGCAGCTTAGACGGGTCTGGGGCCAACGTCCTGACTTTC	CASSLDGSGANVLTF
TRBV5-1	-	TRBJ2-4	TGCGCCAGCAGCTTCGGGGAAAACATTCAGTACTTC	CASSFGENIQYF
TRBV30	-	TRBJ1-2	TGTGCCTGGATGACAGCTAACTATGGCTACACCTTC	CAWMTANYGYTF
TRBV7-2	TRBD2	TRBJ2-1	TGTGCCAGCAGCTTACTTCTAGCGGGAGGAGGGGCTGAGCAGTTCTTC	CASSLLLAGGGAEQFF
TRBV10-3	-	TRBJ1-3	TGTGCCATCAGGCGACCGGGACAAAGAAACTCTGGAAACACCATATATTTT	CAIRRPGQRNSGNTIYF